This T cell receptor beta chain came from a study of blood T cell repertoires in COVID-19. Across the study: Whether acute or convalescent, the COVID-19 samples came from the United States, Italy and Spain. The analysed material was cDNA or gDNA that came from T cells, B-cell-depleted T cells, or PBMCs.

CDR1 and CDR2 (germline): MNHEY, SVGAGI. This CDR3 has 15 amino acids. V shed 0 bases and J shed 3 bases, with 8 bases lying between them. In the authors' methods: The authors estimated nucleated cell counts from reference gene primer amplification. Sequencing was performed with immunoSEQ multiplex PCR; in TCRdb, only in-frame clones are kept and a portion is missing. The D gene and trimming were derived from the DNA, and the V and J assignments and clone size from that table. This table holds over 200,000 clones, nearly 90% found once. Sequenced input: peripheral blood. The chain is built from TRBV6-5 and TRBJ1-4, with unresolved D. The clonotype was recovered from a woman aged 18-29 years who had recovered from COVID-19. The CDR3 spells CASSYSGGSNEKLFF. In nucleotides, the CDR3 is TGTGCCAGCAGTTACTCCGGAGGATCTAATGAAAAACTGTTTTTT.